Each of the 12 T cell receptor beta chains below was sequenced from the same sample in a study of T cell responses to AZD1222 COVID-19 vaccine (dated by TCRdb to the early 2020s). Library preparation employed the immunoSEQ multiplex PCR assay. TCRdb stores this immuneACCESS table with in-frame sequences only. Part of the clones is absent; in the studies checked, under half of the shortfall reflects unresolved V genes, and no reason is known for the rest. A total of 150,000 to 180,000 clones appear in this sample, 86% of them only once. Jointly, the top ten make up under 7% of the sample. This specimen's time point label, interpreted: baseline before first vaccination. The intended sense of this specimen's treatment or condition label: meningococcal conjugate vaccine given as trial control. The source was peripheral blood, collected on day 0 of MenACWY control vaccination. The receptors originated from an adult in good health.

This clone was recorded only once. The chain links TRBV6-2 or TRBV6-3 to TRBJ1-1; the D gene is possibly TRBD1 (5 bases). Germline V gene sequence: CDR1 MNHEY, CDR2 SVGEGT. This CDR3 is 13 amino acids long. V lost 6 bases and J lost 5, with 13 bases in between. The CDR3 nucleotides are TGTGCCAGCAGCGAACGGGGGAAAACTGAAGCTTTCTTT. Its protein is CASSERGKTEAFF.

The CDR3: CASRGESYSNQPQHF. CDR3 DNA sequence: TGTGCCAGCCGGGGGGAATCATATAGCAATCAGCCCCAGCATTTT. The chain carries TRBV6-5 and TRBJ1-5, with D tentatively TRBD1 (5 bases). Germline V gene data show CDR1 as MNHEY and CDR2 as SVGAGI. The CDR3 is 15 amino acids. V was cut by 8 bases and J by 0 bases, with 14 bases left in between.

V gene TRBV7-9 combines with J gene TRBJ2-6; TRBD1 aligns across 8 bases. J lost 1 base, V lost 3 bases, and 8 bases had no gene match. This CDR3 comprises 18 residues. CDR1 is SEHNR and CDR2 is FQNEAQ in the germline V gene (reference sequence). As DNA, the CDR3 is TGTGCCAGCAGCTTGTCCGGGACAGGCCCTTCTGGGGCCAACGTCCTGACTTTC. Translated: CASSLSGTGPSGANVLTF.

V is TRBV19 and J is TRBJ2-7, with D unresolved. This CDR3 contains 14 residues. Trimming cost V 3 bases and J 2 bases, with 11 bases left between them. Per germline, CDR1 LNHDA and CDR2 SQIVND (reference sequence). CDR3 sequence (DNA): TGTGCCAGTAGTATTGTCCAGCGACCCTACGAGCAGTACTTC. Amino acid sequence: CASSIVQRPYEQYF.

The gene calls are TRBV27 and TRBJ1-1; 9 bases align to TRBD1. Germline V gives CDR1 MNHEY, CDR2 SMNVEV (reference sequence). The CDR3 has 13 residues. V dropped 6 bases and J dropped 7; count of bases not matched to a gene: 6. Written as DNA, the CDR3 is TGTGCCAGCAGGATAACAGGGGGCATTGAAGCTTTCTTT. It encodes CASRITGGIEAFF.

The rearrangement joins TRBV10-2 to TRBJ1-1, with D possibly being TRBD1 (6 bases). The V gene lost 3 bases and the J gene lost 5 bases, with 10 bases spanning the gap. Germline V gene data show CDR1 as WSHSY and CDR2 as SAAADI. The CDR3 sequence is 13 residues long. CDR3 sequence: CASSEGGLTEAFF. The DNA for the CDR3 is TGCGCCAGCAGTGAAGGGGGGCTAACTGAAGCTTTCTTT.

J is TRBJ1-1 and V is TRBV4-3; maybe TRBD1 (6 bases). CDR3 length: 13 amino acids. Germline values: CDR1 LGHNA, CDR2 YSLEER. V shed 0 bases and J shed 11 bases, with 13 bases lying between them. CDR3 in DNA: TGCGCCAGCAGCCAAGATCAGGGACATCGGGCTTTCTTT. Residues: CASSQDQGHRAFF.

CDR3 residues: CASSATSGAYNEQFF. The CDR3 DNA sequence: TGTGCCAGCAGCGCGACTAGCGGGGCCTACAATGAGCAGTTCTTC. V gene TRBV11-3 combines with J gene TRBJ2-1; 11 bases are a match to TRBD2. Germline V lookup: CDR1 SGHNT, CDR2 YENEEA. The CDR3 runs to 15 residues. With 5 bases clipped from V and 2 bases from J, the junction kept 2 bases outside the gene matches.

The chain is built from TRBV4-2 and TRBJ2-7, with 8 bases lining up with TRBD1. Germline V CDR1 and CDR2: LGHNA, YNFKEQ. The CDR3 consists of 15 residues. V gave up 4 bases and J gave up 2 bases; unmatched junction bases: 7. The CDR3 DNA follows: TGTGCCAGCAGCCCGTCGGACAGGGATACCTACGAGCAGTACTTC. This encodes CASSPSDRDTYEQYF.

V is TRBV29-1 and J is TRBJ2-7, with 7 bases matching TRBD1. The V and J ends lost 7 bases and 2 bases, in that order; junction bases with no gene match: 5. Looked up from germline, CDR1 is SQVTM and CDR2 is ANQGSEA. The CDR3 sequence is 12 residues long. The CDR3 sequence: CSAGTDTYEQYF. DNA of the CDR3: TGCAGCGCCGGGACAGATACCTACGAGCAGTACTTC.

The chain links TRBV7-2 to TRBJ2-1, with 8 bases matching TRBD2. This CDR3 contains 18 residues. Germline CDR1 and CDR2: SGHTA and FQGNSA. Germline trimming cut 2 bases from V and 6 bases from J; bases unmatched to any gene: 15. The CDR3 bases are TGTGCCAGCAGCTTATTACAGGCCCGAGCGGGAGTTGGCAATGAGCAGTTCTTC. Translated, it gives CASSLLQARAGVGNEQFF.

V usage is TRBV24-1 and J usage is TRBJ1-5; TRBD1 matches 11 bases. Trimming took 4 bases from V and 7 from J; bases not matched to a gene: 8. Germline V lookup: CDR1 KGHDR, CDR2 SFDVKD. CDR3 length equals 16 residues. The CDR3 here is CATSDSGQGAWQPQHF. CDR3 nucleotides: TGTGCCACCAGTGACTCAGGACAGGGGGCATGGCAGCCCCAGCATTTT.